Below, 10 T cell receptor beta chains from the same sample are listed, as sequenced in a study of PD-L1 blockade in urothelial cancer. Sequencing used immunoSEQ multiplex PCR; TCRdb keeps in-frame clones, though not all of them. The table shows about 53,000 clones, with approximately 88% occurring only once. Time point denoted: pretreatment peripheral blood. Sequencing used PBMCs, obtained around atezolizumab (anti-PD-L1) treatment. Source of these receptors: a woman aged 60-70 years with urothelial cancer.

The chain links TRBV4-1 to TRBJ2-4; the match to TRBD2 covers 15 bases. CDR1 and CDR2 (germline): MGHRA, YSYEKL. The CDR3 is made up of 21 amino acids. J gave up 4 bases and V 0 bases, and 13 bases lay outside the gene matches. Here the CDR3 DNA reads TGCGCCAGCAGCCAAGATGAATGGACTAGCGGGAGGGCCTTTTTTAAAAACATTCAGTACTTC. It codes for CASSQDEWTSGRAFFKNIQYF.

The V call is TRBV29-1, the J call TRBJ2-1, with D hard to call. The CDR3 has 15 residues. V was cut by 0 bases and J by 4 bases, with 13 bases left in between. Germline V gene sequence: CDR1 SQVTM, CDR2 ANQGSEA. The CDR3 loop is CSVEDTGSSYNEQFF. As DNA, the CDR3 is TGCAGCGTTGAAGATACCGGGTCTTCTTACAATGAGCAGTTCTTC.

V is TRBV5-1 and J is TRBJ1-2, with 10 bases lining up with TRBD1. The CDR3 has 14 amino acids. Germline V gene data show CDR1 as SGHRS and CDR2 as YFSETQ. The V gene end was trimmed by 4 bases and the J gene end by 3 bases; junction bases not matched to a gene: 3. CDR3 DNA sequence: TGCGCCAGCAGCCCGGGACAGGGGTACTATGGCTACACCTTC. It translates to CASSPGQGYYGYTF.

This chain joins TRBV9 and TRBJ2-7, with a tentative D call TRBD1 (6 bases). CDR3 length: 16 residues. Germline-derived CDR1 and CDR2 are SGDLS and YYNGEE. Between the trimmed V and J ends, which lost 0 bases and 7 bases, there was a span of 20 bases. This chain's CDR3 is CASSVEGGPGTSEQYF. CDR3 bases: TGTGCCAGCAGCGTAGAAGGGGGACCCGGGACCTCGGAGCAGTACTTC.

This rearrangement joins TRBV6-4 to TRBJ2-3, with 9 bases lining up with TRBD2. This CDR3 region has 15 residues. Germline CDR1 is MRHNA and CDR2 is SNTAGT. With 6 bases clipped from V and 6 bases from J, the junction kept 10 bases outside the gene matches. The CDR3 sequence is CASRETAGGPDTQYF. For the CDR3, the DNA is TGTGCCAGCAGGGAAACCGCGGGGGGGCCGGATACGCAGTATTTT.

This chain uses TRBV9 with TRBJ2-7, with TRBD2 matching 8 bases. After removal of 3 bases from V and 6 bases from J, the junction contained 14 bases not matched to a gene. The CDR3 contains 16 residues. The germline gives CDR1 SGDLS, CDR2 YYNGEE. For the CDR3, the DNA is TGTGCCAGCAGCGCTCAGACCGGGACTAGTTTCAGCGAGCAGTACTTC. This translates into CASSAQTGTSFSEQYF.

This clone was picked up one time. In DNA, the CDR3 is TGTGCCAGCAGGGACACCACCAGACTCACCTTC. The encoded protein is CASRDTTRLTF. The V gene is TRBV6-1, the J gene TRBJ1-2; D is perhaps TRBD1 (5 bases). The ends were cut back, 6 bases at V and 13 bases at J, with 15 bases in the middle. Per germline, CDR1 MNHNS and CDR2 SASEGT. The CDR3 has 11 residues.

The rearrangement links TRBV9 to TRBJ1-1, with TRBD1 as a possible D gene (6 bases). Deletions cut 0 bases from V and 8 bases from J, with 11 bases between. Looked up from germline, CDR1 is SGDLS and CDR2 is YYNGEE. The CDR3 sequence is 13 residues long. The CDR3 spells CASSVAGRGEAFF. The DNA of the CDR3 is TGTGCCAGCAGCGTAGCCGGCAGGGGCGAAGCTTTCTTT.

The chain links TRBV6-5 to TRBJ1-2; 7 nucleotides agree with TRBD1. V shed 6 bases and J 7 bases; nucleotides not matched to a gene: 2. The CDR3 runs to 11 residues. The V gene's germline CDR1 is MNHEY and CDR2 SVGAGI. CDR3 in amino acids: CASRRQGGYTF. The CDR3 coding sequence is TGTGCCAGCAGACGACAGGGTGGCTACACCTTC.

This chain uses TRBV9 with TRBJ2-1, with no clear D. Trimming cost V 4 bases and J 5 bases, with 7 bases left between them. Per the germline V gene, CDR1 is SGDLS and CDR2 is YYNGEE. This CDR3 is 12 amino acids long. CDR3 sequence reads: CASSSRDNEQFF. The CDR3 DNA sequence: TGTGCCAGCAGCTCTCGGGACAATGAGCAGTTCTTC.